The entry below gives a single TCR beta chain sequence along with its context. Profiled with immunoSEQ multiplex PCR; TCRdb holds only in-frame clones, not every one. The repertoire has about 95,000 clones, about nine tenths of them found once; the top ten carry about 2%. Documented time point: pretreatment peripheral blood. This sample was included in a study of PD-L1 blockade in urothelial cancer. The CDR3 is made up of 15 amino acids. The germline V gene has CDR1 MNHNS and CDR2 SASEGT. V dropped 5 bases and J dropped 0 bases, with 11 bases sitting between them. Material: PBMCs, obtained around atezolizumab (anti-PD-L1) treatment. The receptor was isolated from a man aged 60 to 75 with urothelial cancer. V and J are TRBV6-1 and TRBJ1-3; no definite D call. The CDR3 is CASSPSLDSGNTIYF. CDR3 DNA: TGTGCCAGCAGTCCTTCTTTAGACTCTGGAAACACCATATATTTT.